This T cell receptor beta chain was recovered during a study of breast tumors, draining lymph nodes, adjacent tissues. Regarding the study as a whole: Data only fit, rather than demonstrated, lymph node origin of most tumor T cells. Compared with basal-like, luminal-like tumors shared significantly more repertoire with nontumor tissue. Tumor TCR diversity was below lymph nodes but above nontumor tissue. The data were judged consistent with most tumor T cells coming from lymph node and expanding in tumor.

TCRdb analysed the multiplex PCR reads with MiXCR anew, one entry per CDR3 protein. Of 80,000 to 130,000 distinct CDR3 sequences in the sample, approximately 22% were seen once. CDR3 size: 12 residues. The V gene lost 3 bases and the J gene lost 4 bases, with 6 bases spanning the gap. Germline V lookup: CDR1 LNHDA, CDR2 SQIVND (reference sequence). There are many counts of this clonotype. Antigen unknown. Samples came from axillary lymph nodes draining the breast cancer. The clonotype originates from a female donor with breast cancer. Some clones in this sample may be carry-over from other donors' samples. The chain carries TRBV19 and TRBJ1-2; D is unresolved. Specimen: axillary lymph node tissue. The CDR3 sequence is CASSISAYGYTF. In DNA form, the CDR3 reads TGTGCCAGTAGTATCAGCGCCTATGGCTACACCTTC.